A single sample is the source of the 3 T cell receptor beta chains below, sequenced in a study of cytomegalovirus exposure and HLA in healthy donors. TCRdb's copy holds only in-frame clones and misses some; the assay was immunoSEQ multiplex PCR. The table lists about 120,000 clones, about 85% of them singletons. The sample comprised PBMCs. These receptors were taken from a woman aged 25 to 39 in good health and CMV-seronegative.

The genes are TRBV11-2 and TRBJ1-1; a weak D match, TRBD1 (5 bases). The CDR3 consists of 12 residues. Trimming left V 5 bases short and J 8 bases short, with 12 bases between. In germline, CDR1 is SGHAT, CDR2 FQNNGV. DNA for the CDR3: TGTGCCAGCAGCCGAGGGGAGGCAGAAGCTTTCTTT. Translated: CASSRGEAEAFF.

This chain joins TRBV29-1 and TRBJ1-2; D unresolved. The V gene's germline CDR1 is SQVTM and CDR2 ANQGSEA. The CDR3 totals 14 residues. The germline V and J ends were trimmed by 7 bases and 8 bases, with 23 bases remaining between them. This CDR3 is CSAGRFDYGVGYTF. CDR3 DNA sequence: TGCAGCGCCGGGAGGTTCGACTATGGTGTAGGCTACACCTTC.

The V call is TRBV5-1, the J call TRBJ2-5, with 12 nucleotides matching TRBD2. Germline V gene data show CDR1 as SGHRS and CDR2 as YFSETQ. This CDR3 spans 15 amino acids. Trimming took 4 bases from V and 5 from J; bases not matched to a gene: 6. The CDR3 reads CASSARTSGAETQYF. The CDR3 DNA follows: TGCGCCAGCAGCGCCCGGACTAGCGGGGCGGAGACCCAGTACTTC.